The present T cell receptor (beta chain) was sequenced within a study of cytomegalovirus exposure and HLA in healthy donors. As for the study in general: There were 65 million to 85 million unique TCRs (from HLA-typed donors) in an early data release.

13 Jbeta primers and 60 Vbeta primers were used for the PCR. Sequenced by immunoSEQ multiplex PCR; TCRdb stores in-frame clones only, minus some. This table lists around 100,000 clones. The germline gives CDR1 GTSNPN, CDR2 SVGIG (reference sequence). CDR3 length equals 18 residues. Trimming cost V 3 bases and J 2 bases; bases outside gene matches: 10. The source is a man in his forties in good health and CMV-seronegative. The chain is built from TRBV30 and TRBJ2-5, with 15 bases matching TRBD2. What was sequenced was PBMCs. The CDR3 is CAWSRTSGGAGRQETQYF. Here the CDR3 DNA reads TGTGCCTGGAGCAGGACTAGCGGGGGGGCGGGGAGGCAAGAGACCCAGTACTTC.